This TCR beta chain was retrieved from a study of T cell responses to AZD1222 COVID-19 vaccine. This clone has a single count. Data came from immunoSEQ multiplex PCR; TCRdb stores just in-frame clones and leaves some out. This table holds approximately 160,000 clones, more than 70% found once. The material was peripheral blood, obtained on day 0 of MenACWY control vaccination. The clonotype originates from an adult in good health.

CDR3 sequence reads: CASSLRGGGISWNTEAFF. In DNA, the CDR3 is TGTGCCAGCAGCTTACGTGGAGGGGGCATTTCTTGGAACACTGAAGCTTTCTTT. The chain uses TRBV7-2 and TRBJ1-1; 7 bases line up with TRBD1. CDR3 length: 18 residues. Looked up from germline, CDR1 is SGHTA and CDR2 is FQGNSA. J was trimmed by 1 base and V by 2 bases; bases with no gene match: 13. Filled out from reference TRBV7-2 and TRBJ1-1, the complete variable domain reads GAGVSQSPSNKVTEKGKDVELRCDPISGHTALYWYRQSLGQGLEFLIYFQGNSAPDKSGLPSDRFSAERTGGSVSTLTIQRTQQEDSAVYLCASSLRGGGISWNTEAFFGQGTRLTVV.